The 11 T cell receptor beta chains below come from one sample, sequenced in a study of blood T cell repertoires in COVID-19. Repertoires were generated with immunoSEQ multiplex PCR, while TCRdb's copy carries only in-frame clones and drops some. This sample has about 150,000 clones; roughly nine tenths occur once, and the top ten carry 0.5% to 0.6%. Sequencing was done on a sample of peripheral blood. The receptors were gathered from a man aged 50-60 years with acute or convalescent COVID-19.

V and J are TRBV5-5 and TRBJ2-5; 9 bases are a match to TRBD1. This CDR3 comprises 19 residues. Germline V CDR1 and CDR2: SGHKS, YYEKEE (reference sequence). Trimming at V came to 3 bases and at J to 5 bases, leaving 20 bases not matched to a gene. CDR3 sequence (DNA): TGTGCCAGCAGCTCATCGGACAGGGGCGGGGCCCTGTTTCGGGAGACCCAGTACTTC. Amino acid sequence: CASSSSDRGGALFRETQYF.

The V and J genes are TRBV24-1 and TRBJ2-5, with D tentatively TRBD1 (6 bases). This CDR3 is 13 amino acids long. Germline values: CDR1 KGHDR, CDR2 SFDVKD. V lost 6 bases and J 5 bases, leaving 12 bases between the germline ends. In DNA form, the CDR3 reads TGTGCCACCAGTCCACAGGGTTGGGAGACCCAGTACTTC. This gives the protein CATSPQGWETQYF.

This chain joins TRBV9 and TRBJ1-1; 8 bases line up with TRBD1. Germline values: CDR1 SGDLS, CDR2 YYNGEE. The CDR3 runs 14 residues. V trimming: 3 bases; J trimming: 1 base; junction bases outside the gene matches: 2. In nucleotides, the CDR3 is TGTGCCAGCAGCGCGGGGACAGGGAACACTGAAGCTTTCTTT. As protein: CASSAGTGNTEAFF.

The rearrangement uses TRBV7-2 and TRBJ1-6; no firm D call. The CDR3 spans 15 residues. V shed 5 bases and J shed 5 bases, with 13 bases lying between them. The V gene's germline CDR1 is SGHTA and CDR2 FQGNSA. DNA of the CDR3: TGTGCCAGCAGCCAACCGCGGGCCCATAATTCACCCCTCCACTTT. Its translation: CASSQPRAHNSPLHF.

The chain combines TRBV19 with TRBJ1-1, with 7 bases identical to TRBD1. The CDR3 is made up of 13 amino acids. Germline V gives CDR1 LNHDA, CDR2 SQIVND (reference sequence). V lost 7 bases and J lost 2; bases outside the gene matches: 4. Written as DNA, the CDR3 is TGTGCCAGTAAGGACAGGCCTAACACTGAAGCTTTCTTT. This codes for CASKDRPNTEAFF.

This clone appeared a single time. The genes are TRBV5-1 and TRBJ2-1; TRBD1 aligns across 8 bases. The germline gives CDR1 SGHRS, CDR2 YFSETQ. The V and J ends lost 4 bases and 6 bases, in that order; junction bases with no gene match: 9. This CDR3 comprises 15 residues. In DNA, the CDR3 is TGCGCCAGCAGCGGGGTGACAGGGGCCAGCAATGAGCAGTTCTTC. Translated, it gives CASSGVTGASNEQFF.

This chain uses TRBV6-6 with TRBJ2-6; D might be TRBD2 (5 bases). There are 15 residues in the CDR3. V dropped 6 bases and J dropped 3 bases, with 12 bases sitting between them. CDR1 and CDR2 (germline): MNHNY, SVGAGI (reference sequence). The CDR3 is CASSHTGYGANVLTF. The DNA for the CDR3 is TGTGCCAGCAGCCACACGGGGTATGGGGCCAACGTCCTGACTTTC.

The chain joins TRBV11-2 to TRBJ1-5, with D possibly TRBD1 on 5 matching bases. This CDR3 is built from 16 residues. Looked up from germline, CDR1 is SGHAT and CDR2 is FQNNGV. Trimming removed 5 bases from V and 4 bases from J, with 18 bases in between. The CDR3 nucleotides read TGTGCCAGCAGCCCCGGTCGGTGGGGGGTGAATCAGCCCCAGCATTTT. This translates into CASSPGRWGVNQPQHF.

The V call is TRBV6-6, the J call TRBJ1-1; maybe TRBD1 (6 bases). Trimming stripped 5 bases from V and 1 base from J, with 14 bases between. The length of the CDR3 is 15 residues. Germline V lookup: CDR1 MNHNY, CDR2 SVGAGI (reference sequence). The CDR3 here is CASSRSGQSNTEAFF. In DNA, the CDR3 is TGTGCCAGCAGTCGTTCTGGACAGTCGAACACTGAAGCTTTCTTT.

The table lists this clone with a count of one. This sequence joins TRBV6-5 and TRBJ1-5; TRBD1 aligns across 9 bases. V shed 8 bases and J 4 bases; nucleotides not matched to a gene: 6. In germline, CDR1 is MNHEY, CDR2 SVGAGI. The CDR3 covers 14 residues. CDR3 region: CASDSQGANQPQHF. The CDR3 DNA follows: TGTGCCAGCGATTCACAGGGGGCAAATCAGCCCCAGCATTTT.

This clone was picked up a small number of times. The chain joins TRBV19 to TRBJ1-6; the D gene is possibly TRBD1 (6 bases). Trimming removed 4 bases from V and 6 bases from J, with 10 bases in between. Germline lookup yields CDR1 LNHDA and CDR2 SQIVND (reference sequence). The CDR3 runs to 14 residues. The CDR3 DNA reads as TGTGCCAGTAGTACCCGGGACACTAATTCACCCCTCCACTTT. Its protein product is CASSTRDTNSPLHF.